The 14 T cell receptor beta chains reported below all come from one sample, sequenced in a study of blood T cell repertoires in COVID-19. This table comes from immunoSEQ multiplex PCR, and its TCRdb copy is limited to in-frame clones, with some not included. The data show about 41,000 clones, with 81% seen just once and approximately 38% held by the top ten. Input material: peripheral blood. Every receptor here comes from a man aged 40-55 years with active or convalescent COVID-19.

The chain links TRBV4-3 to TRBJ1-1; no clear D. V lost 0 bases, J lost 11 bases, and 13 bases lay in between. The CDR3 extends over 13 amino acids. Germline V gene data show CDR1 as LGHNA and CDR2 as YSLEER. The CDR3 sequence is CASSQDFAIEAFF. DNA of the CDR3: TGCGCCAGCAGCCAAGATTTTGCGATTGAGGCTTTCTTT.

The chain joins TRBV5-1 to TRBJ2-3, with TRBD2 identical over 10 bases. CDR3 length: 16 residues. CDR1 is SGHRS, CDR2 YFSETQ, per germline. V was pared by 0 bases and J by 5 bases, with 6 bases of the junction left unmatched. The CDR3 region has the DNA TGCGCCAGCAGCTTGGGTGCTAGCGGGAGTATAGATACGCAGTATTTT. Its translation: CASSLGASGSIDTQYF.

V and J are TRBV24-1 and TRBJ1-4; weak D call: TRBD1 (6 bases). There are 16 residues in the CDR3. CDR1 is KGHDR, CDR2 SFDVKD, per germline. V was trimmed by 4 bases and J by 5 bases, leaving 16 bases between them. The chain's CDR3 is CATSERDRWGNEKLFF. The CDR3 DNA reads TGTGCCACCAGTGAACGCGACAGGTGGGGAAATGAAAAACTGTTTTTT.

As for this clone: The junction shows a germline mismatch at one end, possibly a read error. The rearrangement uses TRBV27 and TRBJ2-7; TRBD2 might be the D (5 bases). Germline CDR1 and CDR2: MNHEY and SMNVEV (reference sequence). The CDR3 loop spans 18 amino acids. The CDR3 DNA sequence: TGTGCCAGCAGTTTACGTGGACGGGGAGAGGGCATCTCCCACGAGCAGTACTTC. It specifies CASSLRGRGEGISHEQYF.

This chain connects TRBV20-1 to TRBJ1-1, with unresolved D. Between the trimmed V and J ends, which lost 3 bases and 5 bases, there was a span of 16 bases. This CDR3 has 14 residues. Germline lookup yields CDR1 DFQATT and CDR2 SNEGSKA (reference sequence). As DNA, the CDR3 is TGCAGTGCTAGTAGGTCCGGCGGAGGGACTGAAGCTTTCTTT. Protein sequence: CSASRSGGGTEAFF.

V usage is TRBV28 and J usage is TRBJ2-7; 9 bases are a match to TRBD1. The CDR3 sequence is 15 residues long. Germline V lookup: CDR1 MDHEN, CDR2 SYDVKM. The ends lost 2 bases at V and 0 bases at J; junction bases unmatched: 2. DNA for the CDR3: TGTGCCAGCAGTTTAAAACAGGGGGCCTCCTACGAGCAGTACTTC. Translation gives CASSLKQGASYEQYF. Drawing the rest from reference TRBV28 and TRBJ2-7, the complete variable domain is DVKVTQSSRYLVKRTGEKVFLECVQDMDHENMFWYRQDPGLGLRLIYFSYDVKMKEKGDIPEGYSVSREKKERFSLILESASTNQTSMYLCASSLKQGASYEQYFGPGTRLTVT.

This clone was counted once. The rearrangement joins TRBV6-1 to TRBJ2-7; tentative D call: TRBD1 (5 bases). V was pared by 3 bases and J by 2 bases, with 11 bases between. The germline V gene has CDR1 MNHNS and CDR2 SASEGT. The CDR3 sequence is 14 residues long. The DNA for the CDR3 is TGTGCCAGCAGTGAGCCGGGCAGGGCCTACGAGCAGTACTTC. Translation: CASSEPGRAYEQYF.

This chain joins TRBV30 and TRBJ2-1, with 7 nucleotides matching TRBD2. The CDR3 sequence is 14 residues long. The V gene's germline CDR1 is GTSNPN and CDR2 SVGIG (reference sequence). Trimming took 4 bases from V and 5 from J; bases not matched to a gene: 8. Written as DNA, the CDR3 is TGTGCCTGGACGTCTGGGAGGGCGGACAATGAGCAGTTCTTC. It is translated as CAWTSGRADNEQFF.

The chain couples TRBV27 to TRBJ2-1; D possibly corresponds to TRBD1 (6 bases). CDR1 MNHEY and CDR2 SMNVEV come from the germline V gene (reference sequence). Trimming removed 5 bases from V and 4 bases from J, with 24 bases in between. The CDR3 runs to 18 residues. Here the CDR3 reads CASSRPTTGIGIYNEQFF. CDR3 nucleotide sequence: TGTGCCAGCAGTCGCCCGACGACAGGCATCGGAATATACAATGAGCAGTTCTTC.

This chain connects TRBV24-1 to TRBJ1-2; D uncertain. The CDR3 length is 13 residues. CDR1 and CDR2 (germline): KGHDR, SFDVKD. V lost 6 bases and J 3 bases, leaving 10 bases between the germline ends. The CDR3 region is CATSLTEDYGYTF. The CDR3 coding sequence is TGTGCCACCAGTCTCACGGAGGACTATGGCTACACCTTC.

The chain joins TRBV7-9 to TRBJ2-1; TRBD1 aligns across 11 bases. V was pared by 5 bases and J by 7 bases, with 4 bases of the junction left unmatched. Looked up from germline, CDR1 is SEHNR and CDR2 is FQNEAQ (reference sequence). This CDR3 is 14 amino acids long. This CDR3 is CASSLGQGVNEQFF. As DNA, the CDR3 is TGTGCCAGCAGCCTGGGACAGGGGGTAAATGAGCAGTTCTTC.

The gene calls are TRBV9 and TRBJ2-3, with a possible D match to TRBD2 (6 bases). The ends were cut back, 1 base at V and 4 bases at J, with 13 bases in the middle. CDR1 is SGDLS and CDR2 is YYNGEE in the germline V gene. The CDR3 is 15 amino acids. As DNA, the CDR3 is TGTGCCAGCAGCGTAAGGGGAGGTTCCCCAGATACGCAGTATTTT. Translated, it gives CASSVRGGSPDTQYF.

The chain couples TRBV3-1 (or the pseudogene TRBV3-2) to TRBJ2-7; D possibly corresponds to TRBD2 (6 bases). This CDR3 has 14 amino acids. The germline V gene encodes CDR1 LGHDT and CDR2 YNNKEL (reference sequence). V was shortened by 3 bases and J by 2 bases, with 11 bases between the two germline ends. CDR3 in DNA: TGTGCCAGCAGCCAGGGGAGGTTGACCTACGAGCAGTACTTC. Its translation is CASSQGRLTYEQYF.

The genes are TRBV5-1 and TRBJ2-2; 16 nucleotides match TRBD2. CDR1 SGHRS and CDR2 YFSETQ come from the germline V gene. The J segment lost 4 bases and the V segment lost 4 bases, leaving 7 bases of the junction unmatched. This CDR3 has 18 residues. The CDR3: CASSRGTSGGAGTGELFF. The DNA of the CDR3 is TGCGCCAGCAGCCGTGGGACTAGCGGGGGGGCTGGCACCGGGGAGCTGTTTTTT.